The present T cell receptor (beta chain) was sequenced within a study of naive and memory T cell subsets. Findings and caveats of the study: TCR transcript changes with activation or differentiation may affect this RNA method.

The CDR3 spans 15 residues. J was trimmed by 6 bases and V by 6 bases; bases with no gene match: 6. CDR1 SNHLY and CDR2 FYNNEI come from the germline V gene. This clonotype rates as medium-sized. Its antigen is not known. The SP2 primer and nested alpha and beta constant region primers amplified ligated cDNA in four rounds. TCRdb ran MiXCR on the UMI-ligation and nested PCR reads and lists one entry per CDR3 protein. The sample has more than 20,000 distinct CDR3 sequences, roughly 6% seen once. Treatment specified: skin biopsy from PPD injection site in Mantoux-positive individual. A UMI-containing oligonucleotide was joined by 3' ligation to the TCR cDNA template. Input was roughly 1 to 1000 ng of DNase-treated total RNA without cell sorting.

Sample: skin, taken from a tuberculin skin test site. This TCR derives from an adult in good health. The chain carries TRBV2 and TRBJ2-1; TRBD2 agrees at 12 bases. CDR3 DNA: TGTGCCAGCAGGGCCCTAGCGGGAGGGGGCAATGAGCAGTTCTTC. This translates into CASRALAGGGNEQFF.